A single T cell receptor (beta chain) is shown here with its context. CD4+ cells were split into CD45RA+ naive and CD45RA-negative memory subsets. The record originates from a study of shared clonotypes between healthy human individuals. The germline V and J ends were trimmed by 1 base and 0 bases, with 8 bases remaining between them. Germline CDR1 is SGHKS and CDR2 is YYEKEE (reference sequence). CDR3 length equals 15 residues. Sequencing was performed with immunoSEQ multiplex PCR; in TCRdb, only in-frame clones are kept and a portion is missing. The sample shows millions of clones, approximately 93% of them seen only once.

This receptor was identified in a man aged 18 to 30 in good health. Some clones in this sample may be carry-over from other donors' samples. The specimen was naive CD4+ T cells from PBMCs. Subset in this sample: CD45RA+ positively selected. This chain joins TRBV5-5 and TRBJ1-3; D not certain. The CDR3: CASSLTQLSGNTIYF. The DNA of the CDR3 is TGTGCCAGCAGCTTGACACAGCTCTCTGGAAACACCATATATTTT.